A single sample is the source of the 12 T cell receptor beta chains below, sequenced in a study of T cell responses to AZD1222 COVID-19 vaccine (dated by TCRdb to the early 2020s). The protocol used for the library was the immunoSEQ multiplex PCR assay. TCRdb mirrors the immuneACCESS table, restricted to in-frame sequences. Some clones are absent from its copies; in checked studies, under half trace to an unresolved V gene, and the reason for the others is unknown. The sample records 150,000 or so clones, about 90% of which are singletons. The ten largest clones capture 4% to 6% of the sample. What the time point label conveys for this sample: baseline before first vaccination. The sample was peripheral blood, taken on day 0 of AZD1222 vaccination. The receptors here all came from an adult in good health.

CDR3 sequence (DNA): TGTGCCAGCAGGGATGACAGGGGGCCCCAGCATTTT. It yields the protein CASRDDRGPQHF. The gene calls are TRBV2 and TRBJ1-5; 8 bases agree with TRBD1. Germline V gene sequence: CDR1 SNHLY, CDR2 FYNNEI. CDR3 length: 12 residues. With V trimmed by 6 bases and J by 9 bases, 4 bases remained unmatched.

The chain carries TRBV10-3 and TRBJ1-1; D is possibly TRBD1 (6 bases). The CDR3 consists of 18 residues. V lost 2 bases to trimming and J lost 1 base, with 20 bases between them. From germline, CDR1 is ENHRY and CDR2 SYGVKD. The CDR3: CAISEPEARQASNTEAFF. The DNA of the CDR3 is TGTGCCATCAGTGAGCCGGAAGCCCGACAGGCGTCGAACACTGAAGCTTTCTTT.

This clone was observed a few times. This rearrangement joins TRBV5-1 to TRBJ1-2, with TRBD1 as a possible D gene (5 bases). In germline, CDR1 is SGHRS, CDR2 YFSETQ. The V end lost 1 base, the J end lost 0 bases, and 16 bases lay between the germline ends. CDR3 length equals 17 residues. As DNA, the CDR3 is TGCGCCAGCAGCTTGCGCGTTGGGACCGACGCTAACTATGGCTACACCTTC. Translation: CASSLRVGTDANYGYTF.

This sequence joins TRBV9 and TRBJ1-5; 7 positions match TRBD1. V shed 4 bases and J 2 bases; nucleotides not matched to a gene: 6. This CDR3 contains 15 residues. Germline CDR1 reads SGDLS; CDR2 reads YYNGEE. CDR3 amino acids: CASSSAGTGNQPQHF. The CDR3, as DNA: TGTGCCAGCAGCTCGGCCGGGACAGGCAATCAGCCCCAGCATTTT.

This chain connects TRBV24-1 to TRBJ2-2; no definite D call. CDR1 KGHDR and CDR2 SFDVKD come from the germline V gene. The CDR3 has 15 amino acids. V was clipped by 5 bases and J by 0 bases, with 9 bases between them. The CDR3 bases are TGTGCCACCAGTGCCCCGAGGCCGAACACCGGGGAGCTGTTTTTT. Translated, it gives CATSAPRPNTGELFF.

This chain connects TRBV28 to TRBJ2-7; 9 bases are a match to TRBD1. This CDR3 contains 14 residues. Germline assignment: CDR1 MDHEN and CDR2 SYDVKM. V gave up 6 bases and J gave up 7 bases; unmatched junction bases: 10. The DNA for the CDR3 is TGTGCCAGCAGGACAGGGGGTCAAATGCAGGAGCAGTACTTC. Translated: CASRTGGQMQEQYF.

The gene calls are TRBV9 and TRBJ1-6; a weak D match, TRBD1 (6 bases). Per germline, CDR1 SGDLS and CDR2 YYNGEE. V was shortened by 4 bases and J by 7 bases, with 15 bases between the two germline ends. CDR3 length: 15 amino acids. In DNA form, the CDR3 reads TGTGCCAGCAGCATTCAGACAGGTTCGAATTCACCCCTCCACTTT. It yields the protein CASSIQTGSNSPLHF.

The chain joins TRBV7-6 to TRBJ1-4, with 10 bases identical to TRBD1. The CDR3 loop spans 15 amino acids. After removal of 6 bases from V and 7 bases from J, the junction contained 8 bases not matched to a gene. Per germline, CDR1 SGHVS and CDR2 FNYEAQ. In DNA, the CDR3 is TGTGCCAGCAGTTCCAGGACAGGGGGGAGTGAAAAACTGTTTTTT. Its protein is CASSSRTGGSEKLFF. The variable domain in full, completed from reference TRBV7-6 and TRBJ1-4, reads GAGVSQSPRYKVTKRGQDVALRCDPISGHVSLYWYRQALGQGPEFLTYFNYEAQQDKSGLPNDRFSAERPEGSISTLTIQRTEQRDSAMYRCASSSRTGGSEKLFFGSGTQLSVL.

The rearrangement links TRBV11-3 to TRBJ1-1; D uncertain. V was trimmed by 2 bases and J by 0 bases, leaving 4 bases between them. This CDR3 is built from 13 residues. Per the germline V gene, CDR1 is SGHNT and CDR2 is YENEEA. In nucleotides, the CDR3 is TGTGCCAGCAGCTTAACACTGAACACTGAAGCTTTCTTT. As protein: CASSLTLNTEAFF.

This chain uses TRBV27 with TRBJ1-6, with D uncertain. Germline V gene sequence: CDR1 MNHEY, CDR2 SMNVEV (reference sequence). V was cut by 6 bases and J by 0 bases, with 15 bases left in between. The CDR3 has 17 residues. DNA for the CDR3: TGTGCCAGCAGCCGATTCGGTGCAAGCTCCTATAATTCACCCCTCCACTTT. Amino acids: CASSRFGASSYNSPLHF.

This chain joins TRBV7-3 and TRBJ1-2; TRBD1 matches at 7 bases. The germline CDR1 and CDR2 sequences are SGHTA and FQGTGA. This CDR3 contains 16 residues. J gave up 4 bases and V 2 bases, and 10 bases lay outside the gene matches. The CDR3 loop is CASSLGGTEPPYGYTF. The CDR3 nucleotides read TGTGCCAGCAGCTTAGGGGGGACAGAGCCTCCCTATGGCTACACCTTC.

The chain has TRBV9 and TRBJ1-2; tentative D call: TRBD1 (5 bases). Between the trimmed V and J ends, which lost 0 bases and 7 bases, there was a span of 19 bases. The CDR3 length is 16 residues. The germline CDR1 and CDR2 sequences are SGDLS and YYNGEE. The CDR3 region has the DNA TGTGCCAGCAGCGTAGCCCCGGGAAGAGGGGATGGTGGCTACACCTTC. Protein: CASSVAPGRGDGGYTF.